These T cell receptor beta chains were read from a single sample in a study of blood T cell repertoires in COVID-19. TCRdb keeps only in-frame clones here, not all; method: immunoSEQ multiplex PCR. Of around 200,000 clones in the sample, approximately 90% were seen once. Sequences were obtained from peripheral blood. Receptors originate from a woman aged 18-30 years who had recovered from COVID-19. CDR3s include the opening cysteine and the closing phenylalanine or tryptophan. Each record gives: V gene, J gene, CDR3 protein.

V gene: TRBV5-1
J gene: TRBJ2-3
CDR3 protein: CASSLQRTDTQYF

V gene: TRBV6-5
J gene: TRBJ2-7
CDR3 protein: CASTSPSSGYEQYF

V gene: TRBV30
J gene: TRBJ2-7
CDR3 protein: CASTSGTSYEQYF

V gene: TRBV11-2
J gene: TRBJ2-7
CDR3 protein: CASSSIRQGGTYEQYF

V gene: TRBV7-2
J gene: TRBJ2-7
CDR3 protein: CASSLGTGLYEQYF

V gene: TRBV3-1/TRBV3-2
J gene: TRBJ1-1
CDR3 protein: CASSQDKEAFF

V gene: TRBV19
J gene: TRBJ2-3
CDR3 protein: CASRDRPTDTQYF

V gene: TRBV4-3
J gene: TRBJ1-5
CDR3 protein: CASSQEIIQDKQPQHF

V gene: TRBV6-1
J gene: TRBJ1-3
CDR3 protein: CASSETVRDTIYF

V gene: TRBV18
J gene: TRBJ1-3
CDR3 protein: CASSPQRAGNTIYF

V gene: TRBV14
J gene: TRBJ1-1
CDR3 protein: CASSQETSTEAFF

V gene: TRBV30
J gene: TRBJ2-7
CDR3 protein: CAWSPQGYEQYF

V gene: TRBV29-1
J gene: TRBJ2-1
CDR3 protein: CSVERLAWRHEQFF

V gene: TRBV5-1
J gene: TRBJ2-1
CDR3 protein: CASSSDTSSYNEQFF

V gene: TRBV7-6
J gene: TRBJ1-1
CDR3 protein: CASSLYRQGNTEAFF

V gene: TRBV11-3
J gene: TRBJ2-5
CDR3 protein: CASSRGAGGTTQYF

V gene: TRBV24-1
J gene: TRBJ2-1
CDR3 protein: CATSDHQGDRYNEQFF

V gene: TRBV27
J gene: TRBJ2-1
CDR3 protein: CASSSRLASNEQFF

V gene: TRBV9
J gene: TRBJ2-1
CDR3 protein: CASSPLTSGVYNEQFF

V gene: TRBV7-2
J gene: TRBJ2-4
CDR3 protein: CASSLHGRTGLNIQYF